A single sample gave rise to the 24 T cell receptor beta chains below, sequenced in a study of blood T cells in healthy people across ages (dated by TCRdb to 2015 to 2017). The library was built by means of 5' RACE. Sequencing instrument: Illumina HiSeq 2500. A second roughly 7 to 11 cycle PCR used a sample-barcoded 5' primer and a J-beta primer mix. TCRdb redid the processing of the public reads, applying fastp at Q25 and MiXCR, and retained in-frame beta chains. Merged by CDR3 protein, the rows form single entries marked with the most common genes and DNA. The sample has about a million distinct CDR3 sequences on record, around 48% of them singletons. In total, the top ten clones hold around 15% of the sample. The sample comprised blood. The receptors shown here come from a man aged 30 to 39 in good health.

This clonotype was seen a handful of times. The CDR3 bases are TGTGCCAGCAGTCTCGTCTTTAGGGAAAACTCAGATACGCAGTATTTT. Translating gives CASSLVFRENSDTQYF. The chain carries TRBV12-3 or TRBV12-4 and TRBJ2-3; D is undetermined. The CDR3 runs to 16 residues. V was cut by 5 bases and J by 4 bases, with 19 bases left in between.

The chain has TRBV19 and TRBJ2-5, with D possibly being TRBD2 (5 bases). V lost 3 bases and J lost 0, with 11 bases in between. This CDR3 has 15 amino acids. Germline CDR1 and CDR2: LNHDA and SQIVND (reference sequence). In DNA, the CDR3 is TGTGCCAGTAGTATTTGGTCCGGGAACCAAGAGACCCAGTACTTC. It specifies CASSIWSGNQETQYF.

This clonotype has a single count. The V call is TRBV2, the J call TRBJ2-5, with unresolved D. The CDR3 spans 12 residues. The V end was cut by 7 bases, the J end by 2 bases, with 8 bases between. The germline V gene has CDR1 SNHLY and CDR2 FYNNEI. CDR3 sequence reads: CASNLHQETQYF. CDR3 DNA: TGTGCCAGCAACCTACATCAAGAGACCCAGTACTTC.

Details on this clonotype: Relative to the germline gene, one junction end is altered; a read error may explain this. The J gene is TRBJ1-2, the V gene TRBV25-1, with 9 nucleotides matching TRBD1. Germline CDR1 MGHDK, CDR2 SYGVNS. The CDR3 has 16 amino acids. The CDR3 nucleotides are TGTGCCAGTAGTGAGTCGGGTACAGGGGGCACCTATGGCTACACCTTC. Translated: CASSESGTGGTYGYTF.

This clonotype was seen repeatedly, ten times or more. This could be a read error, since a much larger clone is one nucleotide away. CDR3 region: CASSPTGTSYNEQYF. As DNA, the CDR3 is TGTGCCAGCAGCCCGACAGGGACCTCCTACAATGAGCAGTACTTC. The V call is TRBV7-2, the J call TRBJ2-1; TRBD1 aligns across 7 bases. Matching the DNA end better, TRBJ2-7 makes the J call doubtful. Germline V gene sequence: CDR1 SGHTA, CDR2 FQGNSA. CDR3 length equals 15 residues.

The CDR3 loop is CAWSGGERETQYF. The CDR3 DNA reads TGTGCCTGGAGTGGGGGAGAGAGGGAGACCCAGTACTTC. This chain connects TRBV30 to TRBJ2-5; TRBD2 might be the D (5 bases). V was pared by 1 base and J by 5 bases, with 11 bases between. This CDR3 has 13 amino acids. Per germline, CDR1 GTSNPN and CDR2 SVGIG (reference sequence). The entire variable domain, with the rest obtained from reference TRBV30 and TRBJ2-5, is as follows: SQTIHQWPATLVQPVGSPLSLECTVEGTSNPNLYWYRQAAGRGLQLLFYSVGIGQISSEVPQNLSASRPQDRQFILSSKKLLLSDSGFYLCAWSGGERETQYFGPGTRLLVL.

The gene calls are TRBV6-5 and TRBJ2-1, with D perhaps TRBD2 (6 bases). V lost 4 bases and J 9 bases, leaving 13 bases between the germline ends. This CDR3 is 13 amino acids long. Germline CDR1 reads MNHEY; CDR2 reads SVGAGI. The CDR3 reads CASSWRGRGEQFF. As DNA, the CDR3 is TGTGCCAGCAGTTGGCGGGGTCGTGGTGAGCAGTTCTTC.

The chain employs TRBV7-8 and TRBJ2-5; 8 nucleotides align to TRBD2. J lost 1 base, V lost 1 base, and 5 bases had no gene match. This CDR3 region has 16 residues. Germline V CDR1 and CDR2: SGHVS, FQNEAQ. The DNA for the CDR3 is TGTGCCAGCAGCTTAGTATCTAGCGGGCTCCAAGAGACCCAGTACTTC. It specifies CASSLVSSGLQETQYF.

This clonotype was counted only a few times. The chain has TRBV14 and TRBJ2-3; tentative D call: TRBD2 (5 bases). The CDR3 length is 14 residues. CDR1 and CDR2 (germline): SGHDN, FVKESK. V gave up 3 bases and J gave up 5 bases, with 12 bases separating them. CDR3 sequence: CASSQAYRGDTQYF. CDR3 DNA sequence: TGTGCCAGCAGCCAGGCCTACCGGGGAGATACGCAGTATTTT.

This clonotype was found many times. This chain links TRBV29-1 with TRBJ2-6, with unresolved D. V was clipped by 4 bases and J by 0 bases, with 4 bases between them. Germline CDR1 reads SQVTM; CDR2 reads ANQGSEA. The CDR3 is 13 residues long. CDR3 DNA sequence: TGCAGCGTTGCAGGCTCTGGGGCCAACGTCCTGACTTTC. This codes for CSVAGSGANVLTF. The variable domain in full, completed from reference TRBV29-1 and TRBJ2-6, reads SAVISQKPSRDICQRGTSLTIQCQVDSQVTMMFWYRQQPGQSLTLIATANQGSEATYESGFVIDKFPISRPNLTFSTLTVSNMSPEDSSIYLCSVAGSGANVLTFGAGSRLTVL.

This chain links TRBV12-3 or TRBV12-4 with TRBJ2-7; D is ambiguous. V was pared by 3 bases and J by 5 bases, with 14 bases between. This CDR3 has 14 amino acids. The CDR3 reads CASSLFLVRNEQYF. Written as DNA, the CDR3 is TGTGCCAGCAGTTTGTTCCTTGTTCGGAACGAGCAGTACTTC.

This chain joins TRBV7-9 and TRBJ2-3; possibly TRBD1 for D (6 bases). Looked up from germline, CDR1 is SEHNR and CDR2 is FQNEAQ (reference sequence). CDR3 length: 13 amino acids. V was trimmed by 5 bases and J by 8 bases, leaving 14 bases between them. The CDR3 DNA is TGTGCCAGCAGCCCCCTCGGGACACTTACGCAGTATTTT. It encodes CASSPLGTLTQYF.

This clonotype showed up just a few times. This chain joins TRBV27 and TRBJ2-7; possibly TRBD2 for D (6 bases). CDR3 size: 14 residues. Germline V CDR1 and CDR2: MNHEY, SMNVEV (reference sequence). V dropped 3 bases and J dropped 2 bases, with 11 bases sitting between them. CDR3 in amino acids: CASSFGGRTYEQYF. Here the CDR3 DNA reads TGTGCCAGCAGTTTTGGGGGGAGAACCTACGAGCAGTACTTC.

CDR3 in amino acids: CASSQVGGREAFF. CDR3 nucleotides: TGTGCCAGCAGCCAGGTCGGGGGGCGTGAAGCTTTCTTT. The V call is TRBV7-9, the J call TRBJ1-1; tentatively, D is TRBD1 (6 bases). Between the trimmed V and J ends, which lost 5 bases and 7 bases, there was a span of 14 bases. Germline V gene lookup returns CDR1 SEHNR and CDR2 FQNEAQ (reference sequence). The CDR3 has 13 residues.

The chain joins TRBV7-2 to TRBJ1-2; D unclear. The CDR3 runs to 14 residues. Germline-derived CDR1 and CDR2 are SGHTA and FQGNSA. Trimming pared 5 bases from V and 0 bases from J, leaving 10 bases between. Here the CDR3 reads CASSHSTSNYGYTF. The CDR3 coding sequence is TGTGCCAGCAGCCACAGTACTTCTAACTATGGCTACACCTTC.

The CDR3 spells CASSSSPVSTQYF. The CDR3 DNA is TGTGCCAGCAGCTCAAGTCCTGTTAGTACCCAGTACTTC. This rearrangement joins TRBV11-3 to TRBJ2-5, with D unclear. Germline loops: CDR1 SGHNT, CDR2 YENEEA. The CDR3 is 13 amino acids. The germline V and J ends were trimmed by 4 bases and 8 bases, with 14 bases remaining between them.

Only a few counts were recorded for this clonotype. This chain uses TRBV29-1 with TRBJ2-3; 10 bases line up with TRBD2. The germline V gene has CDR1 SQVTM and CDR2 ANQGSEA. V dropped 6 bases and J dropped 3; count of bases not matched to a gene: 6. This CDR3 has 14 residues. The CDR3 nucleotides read TGCAGCGTCGCGCTACTAGCGGGGACAGATACGCAGTATTTT. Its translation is CSVALLAGTDTQYF.

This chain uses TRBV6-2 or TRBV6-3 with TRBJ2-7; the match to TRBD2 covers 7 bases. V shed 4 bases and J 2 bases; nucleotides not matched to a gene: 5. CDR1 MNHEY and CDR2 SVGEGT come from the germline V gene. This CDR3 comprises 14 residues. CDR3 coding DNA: TGTGCCAGCAGTTCTAGCGGTTTGACCTACGAGCAGTACTTC. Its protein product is CASSSSGLTYEQYF.

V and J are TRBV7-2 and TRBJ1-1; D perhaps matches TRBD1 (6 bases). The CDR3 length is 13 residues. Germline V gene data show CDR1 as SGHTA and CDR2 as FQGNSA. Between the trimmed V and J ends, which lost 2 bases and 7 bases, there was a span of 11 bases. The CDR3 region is CASSLQGRFEAFF. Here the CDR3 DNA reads TGTGCCAGCAGCTTACAGGGGAGGTTTGAAGCTTTCTTT.

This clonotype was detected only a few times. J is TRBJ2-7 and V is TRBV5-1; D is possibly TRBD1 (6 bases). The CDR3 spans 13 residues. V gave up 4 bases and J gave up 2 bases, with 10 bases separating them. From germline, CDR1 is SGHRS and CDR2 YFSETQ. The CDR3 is CASSMDSTYEQYF. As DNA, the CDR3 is TGCGCCAGCAGCATGGACAGCACCTACGAGCAGTACTTC.

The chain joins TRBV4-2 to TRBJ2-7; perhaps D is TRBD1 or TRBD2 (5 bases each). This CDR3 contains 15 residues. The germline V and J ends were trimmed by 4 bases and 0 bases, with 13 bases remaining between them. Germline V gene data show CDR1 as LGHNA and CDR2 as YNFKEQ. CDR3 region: CASSRPGRSSYEQYF. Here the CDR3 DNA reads TGTGCCAGCAGCCGCCCGGGACGCAGCTCCTACGAGCAGTACTTC.

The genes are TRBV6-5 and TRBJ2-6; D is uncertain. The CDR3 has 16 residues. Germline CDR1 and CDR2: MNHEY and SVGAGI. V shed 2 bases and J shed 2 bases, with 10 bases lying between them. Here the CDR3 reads CASSYVPTPGANVLTF. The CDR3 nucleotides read TGTGCCAGCAGTTACGTCCCGACCCCTGGGGCCAACGTCCTGACTTTC.

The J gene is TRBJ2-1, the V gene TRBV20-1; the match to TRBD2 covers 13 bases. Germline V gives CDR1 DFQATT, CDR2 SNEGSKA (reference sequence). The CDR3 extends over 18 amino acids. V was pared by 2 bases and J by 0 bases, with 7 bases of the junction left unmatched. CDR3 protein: CSARSLAGGRFSYNEQFF. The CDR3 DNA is TGCAGTGCTAGATCACTAGCGGGGGGGCGATTCTCCTACAATGAGCAGTTCTTC.

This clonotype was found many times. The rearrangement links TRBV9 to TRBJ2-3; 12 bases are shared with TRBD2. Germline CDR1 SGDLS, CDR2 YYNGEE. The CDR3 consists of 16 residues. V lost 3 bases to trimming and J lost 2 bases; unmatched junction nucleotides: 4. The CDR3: CASSETSGGFTDTQYF. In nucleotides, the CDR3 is TGTGCCAGCAGCGAGACTAGCGGGGGTTTCACAGATACGCAGTATTTT. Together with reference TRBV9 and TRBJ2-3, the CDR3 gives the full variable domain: DSGVTQTPKHLITATGQRVTLRCSPRSGDLSVYWYQQSLDQGLQFLIQYYNGEERAKGNILERFSAQQFPDLHSELNLSSLELGDSALYFCASSETSGGFTDTQYFGPGTRLTVL.